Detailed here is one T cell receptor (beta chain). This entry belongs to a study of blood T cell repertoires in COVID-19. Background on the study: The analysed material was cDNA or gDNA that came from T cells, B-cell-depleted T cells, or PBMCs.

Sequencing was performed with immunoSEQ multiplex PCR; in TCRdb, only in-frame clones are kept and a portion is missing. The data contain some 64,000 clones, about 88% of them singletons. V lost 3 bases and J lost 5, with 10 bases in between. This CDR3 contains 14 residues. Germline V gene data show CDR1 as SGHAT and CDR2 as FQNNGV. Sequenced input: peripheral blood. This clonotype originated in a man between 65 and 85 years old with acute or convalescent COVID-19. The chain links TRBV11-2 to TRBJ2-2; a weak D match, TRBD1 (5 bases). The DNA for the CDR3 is TGTGCCAGCAGCTTGTGGGGCGGAACCGGGGAGCTGTTTTTT. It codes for CASSLWGGTGELFF.